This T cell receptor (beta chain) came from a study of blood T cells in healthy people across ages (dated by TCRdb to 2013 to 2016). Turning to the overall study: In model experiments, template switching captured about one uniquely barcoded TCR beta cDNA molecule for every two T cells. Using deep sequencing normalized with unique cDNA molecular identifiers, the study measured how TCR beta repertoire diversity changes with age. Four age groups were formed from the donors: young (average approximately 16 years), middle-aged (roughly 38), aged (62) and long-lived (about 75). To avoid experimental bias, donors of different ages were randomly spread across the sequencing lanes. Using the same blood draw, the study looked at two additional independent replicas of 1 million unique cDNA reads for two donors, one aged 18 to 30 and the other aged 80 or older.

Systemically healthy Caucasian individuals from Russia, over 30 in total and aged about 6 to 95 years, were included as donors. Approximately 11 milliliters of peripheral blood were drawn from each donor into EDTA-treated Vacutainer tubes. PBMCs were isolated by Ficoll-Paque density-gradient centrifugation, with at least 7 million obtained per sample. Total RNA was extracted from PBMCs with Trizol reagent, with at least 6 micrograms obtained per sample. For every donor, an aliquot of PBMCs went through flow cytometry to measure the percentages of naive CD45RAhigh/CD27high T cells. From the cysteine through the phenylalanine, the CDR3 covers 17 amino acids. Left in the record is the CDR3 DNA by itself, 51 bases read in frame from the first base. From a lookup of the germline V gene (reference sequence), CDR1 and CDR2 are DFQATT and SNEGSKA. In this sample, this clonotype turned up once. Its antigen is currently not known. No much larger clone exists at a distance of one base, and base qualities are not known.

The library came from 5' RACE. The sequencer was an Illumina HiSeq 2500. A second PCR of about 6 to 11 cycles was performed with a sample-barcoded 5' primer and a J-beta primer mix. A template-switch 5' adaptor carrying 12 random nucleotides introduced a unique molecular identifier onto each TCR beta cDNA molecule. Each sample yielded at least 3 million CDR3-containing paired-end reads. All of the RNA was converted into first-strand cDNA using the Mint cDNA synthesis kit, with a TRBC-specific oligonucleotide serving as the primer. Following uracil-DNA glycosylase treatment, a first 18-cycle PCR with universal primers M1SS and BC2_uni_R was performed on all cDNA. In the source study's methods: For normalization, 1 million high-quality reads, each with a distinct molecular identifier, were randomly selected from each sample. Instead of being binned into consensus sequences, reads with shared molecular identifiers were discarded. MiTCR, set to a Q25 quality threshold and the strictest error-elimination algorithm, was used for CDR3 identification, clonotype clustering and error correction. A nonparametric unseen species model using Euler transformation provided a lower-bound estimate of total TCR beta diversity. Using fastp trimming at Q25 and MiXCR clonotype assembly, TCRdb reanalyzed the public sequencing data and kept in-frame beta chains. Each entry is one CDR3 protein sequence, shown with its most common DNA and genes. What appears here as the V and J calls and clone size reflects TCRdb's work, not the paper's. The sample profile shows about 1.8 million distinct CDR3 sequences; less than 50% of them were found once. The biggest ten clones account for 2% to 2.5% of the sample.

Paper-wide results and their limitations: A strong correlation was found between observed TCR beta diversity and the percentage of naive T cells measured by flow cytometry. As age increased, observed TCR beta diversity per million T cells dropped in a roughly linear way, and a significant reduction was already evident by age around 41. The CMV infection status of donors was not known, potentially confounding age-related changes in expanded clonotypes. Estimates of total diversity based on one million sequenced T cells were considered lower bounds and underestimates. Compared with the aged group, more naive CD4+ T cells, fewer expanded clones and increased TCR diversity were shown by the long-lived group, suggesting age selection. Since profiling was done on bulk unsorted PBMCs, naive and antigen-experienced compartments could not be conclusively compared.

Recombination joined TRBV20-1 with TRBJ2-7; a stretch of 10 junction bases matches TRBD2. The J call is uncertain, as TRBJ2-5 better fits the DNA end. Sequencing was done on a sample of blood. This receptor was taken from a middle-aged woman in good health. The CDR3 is CSARYGTSVGLGETQYF. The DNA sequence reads TGCAGTGCTAGATACGGGACTAGCGTGGGACTTGGGGAGACCCAGTACTTC.